The 9 T cell receptor beta chains in this list originate from one sample, sequenced in a study of CD8+CD57+ T cells in acquired aplastic anemia. Investigators profiled TCR beta VDJ and CDR3 from genomic DNA template. TCRdb reanalysed the reads using MiXCR and keeps one entry per CDR3 protein. The table records approximately 170,000 distinct CDR3 sequences, about 45% of them present only once. The sequenced patients had an expansion of CD8+CD57+ cells seen by flow cytometry. Sequencing was carried out using sorted CD4+, CD8+, or CD8+CD57+ T cells (not recorded which) from PBMCs. The receptors here all came from a human donor with aplastic anemia.

The rearrangement uses TRBV10-3 and TRBJ1-1, with D hard to call. Trimming left V 3 bases short and J 3 bases short, with 11 bases between. This CDR3 is 14 amino acids long. Germline assignment: CDR1 ENHRY and CDR2 SYGVKD. The CDR3 protein is CAISESEGYTEAFF. CDR3 bases: TGTGCCATCAGTGAAAGTGAAGGGTACACTGAAGCTTTCTTT.

This clonotype has a count of ten or more. This clone may be a read error of a much larger clone one base away. The chain employs TRBV19 and TRBJ1-6; a possible D gene is TRBD1 (5 bases). The CDR3 is 14 residues long. Germline CDR1 is LNHDA and CDR2 is SQIVND (reference sequence). For the CDR3, the DNA is TGTGTCAGTAGTATCCGGGACGGGAATTCACCCCTCCACTTT. It specifies CVSSIRDGNSPLHF.

Concerning this clonotype itself: A single base separates this from a much larger clone, so it may be a read error. This chain links TRBV12-3 or TRBV12-4 with TRBJ1-1, with TRBD1 as a possible D gene (6 bases). The CDR3 contains 15 residues. CDR3 amino acids: CACSENRASNTEAFF. The CDR3 coding sequence is TGTGCCTGCAGCGAAAACAGGGCTTCGAATACTGAAGCTTTCTTT.

J is TRBJ2-5 and V is TRBV25-1, with 9 bases matching TRBD2. This CDR3 is 14 amino acids long. CDR1 and CDR2 (germline): MGHDK, SYGVNS. V was pared by 1 base and J by 4 bases, with 1 base of the junction left unmatched. The CDR3 nucleotides read TGTGCCAGCAGTGAATCACTAGCGGGAGAGACCCAGTACTTC. Residues: CASSESLAGETQYF.

V usage is TRBV25-1 and J usage is TRBJ2-3, with TRBD1 identical over 8 bases. The germline V gene encodes CDR1 MGHDK and CDR2 SYGVNS. The junction had 1 base not matched to a gene; V was cut back by 3 bases and J by 2 bases. The CDR3 runs 14 residues. CDR3 in DNA: TGTGCCAGCAGTGAGACAGGGGACACAGATACGCAGTATTTT. This sequence encodes CASSETGDTDTQYF.

V is TRBV7-8 and J is TRBJ2-7, with D uncertain. Per germline, CDR1 SGHVS and CDR2 FQNEAQ. The V gene lost 1 base and the J gene lost 7 bases, with 14 bases spanning the gap. This CDR3 region has 14 residues. The chain's CDR3 is CASSLGAPLGEQYF. CDR3 sequence (DNA): TGTGCCAGCAGCTTAGGGGCACCCTTGGGGGAGCAGTACTTC.

The V and J genes are TRBV11-1 and TRBJ2-7, with D perhaps assigned TRBD1 or TRBD2 (5 bases each). The CDR3 contains 17 residues. CDR1 and CDR2 from the germline V gene are SGHAT and FQDESV (reference sequence). The ends were cut back, 5 bases at V and 7 bases at J, with 27 bases in the middle. CDR3 region: CASSPPPAWDGGMEQYF. The CDR3 DNA sequence: TGTGCCAGCAGCCCCCCACCTGCCTGGGACGGAGGCATGGAGCAGTACTTC.

This clonotype was observed at least ten times. This rearrangement joins TRBV9 to TRBJ2-2, with TRBD2 as a possible D gene (6 bases). V shed 0 bases and J shed 0 bases, with 9 bases lying between them. The length of the CDR3 is 16 residues. Germline V CDR1 and CDR2: SGDLS, YYNGEE. CDR3 protein: CASSVDSGANTGELFF. As DNA, the CDR3 is TGTGCCAGCAGCGTAGATAGCGGAGCGAACACCGGGGAGCTGTTTTTT.

The V and J genes are TRBV10-2 and TRBJ1-1; D gene uncertain. Per the germline V gene, CDR1 is WSHSY and CDR2 is SAAADI. The length of the CDR3 is 14 residues. With 4 bases removed from V and 4 bases from J, the gap between germline ends came to 13 bases. The DNA of the CDR3 is TGCGCCAGCAGTGGTCTCTCAGGATCCACTGAAGCTTTCTTT. This sequence encodes CASSGLSGSTEAFF.